This TCR beta chain was captured by sequencing in a study of shared clonotypes between healthy human individuals. The CD4+ fraction was divided into a CD45RA+ naive subset and a CD45RA-negative memory subset. Germline CDR1 reads MNHEY; CDR2 reads SMNVEV (reference sequence). V was clipped by 2 bases and J by 7 bases, with 14 bases between them. This CDR3 is built from 15 residues. Assay: immunoSEQ multiplex PCR; the TCRdb copy retains only in-frame clones and omits some. The sample lists 1.6 million or so clones, 98% occurring once. The receptor's source is a man aged 25-40 years in good health. Specimen: naive CD4+ T cells sorted from blood. Subset specified: CD45RA+ positively selected. The rearrangement links TRBV27 to TRBJ1-4; D is unresolved. The CDR3 here is CASSLLGSGVEKLFF. The CDR3 region has the DNA TGTGCCAGCAGTTTACTTGGATCCGGGGTTGAAAAACTGTTTTTT.